The next 32 T cell receptor beta chains were all read from a single sample in a study of cytomegalovirus exposure and HLA in healthy donors. The PCR contained 60 Vbeta and 13 Jbeta primers. Produced via immunoSEQ multiplex PCR; TCRdb's table is partial and in-frame only. The sample comprises about 200,000 clones, roughly 12% of which are singletons, and approximately 7.8% rests with the top ten. The sample was PBMCs. The receptors come from a man between 45 and 60 years old in good health and CMV-seropositive.

The chain carries TRBV4-2 and TRBJ1-6, with D possibly matching TRBD1 (5 bases). Trimming stripped 0 bases from V and 5 bases from J, with 11 bases between. This CDR3 spans 16 amino acids. Per germline, CDR1 LGHNA and CDR2 YNFKEQ. CDR3 coding DNA: TGTGCCAGCAGCCAAGATAGGCGGGGGAATAATTCACCCCTCCACTTT. Translating gives CASSQDRRGNNSPLHF.

This clone was seen a handful of times. This same CDR3 is encoded by further DNA sequences in the sample. The chain links TRBV5-1 to TRBJ2-1, with 11 bases aligning to TRBD2. CDR1 is SGHRS and CDR2 is YFSETQ in the germline V gene. The trim removed 1 base at V and 4 bases at J, leaving 1 base unmatched. The CDR3 is 15 residues long. The CDR3 protein is CASSLLAGGYNEQFF. The DNA of the CDR3 is TGCGCCAGCAGCTTGCTAGCGGGGGGTTACAATGAGCAGTTCTTC.

V and J are TRBV19 and TRBJ1-3; tentatively, D is TRBD1 (6 bases). CDR3 length: 14 residues. V was pared by 3 bases and J by 2 bases, with 8 bases between. Germline CDR1 reads LNHDA; CDR2 reads SQIVND (reference sequence). The CDR3 region has the DNA TGTGCCAGTAGTATCAGGGGAACTGGAAACACCATATATTTT. It specifies CASSIRGTGNTIYF.

Only a few counts were recorded for this clone. This chain uses TRBV2 with TRBJ1-1, with 8 nucleotides matching TRBD1. The germline V gene has CDR1 SNHLY and CDR2 FYNNEI. CDR3 length: 14 amino acids. V lost 7 bases to trimming and J lost 7 bases; unmatched junction nucleotides: 11. The CDR3 DNA reads TGTGCCAGCATTGGGGACAGGACGTTCCGTGAAGCTTTCTTT. This sequence encodes CASIGDRTFREAFF.

The chain employs TRBV7-2 and TRBJ1-6; TRBD1 matches 7 bases. V lost 2 bases to trimming and J lost 6 bases; unmatched junction nucleotides: 4. This CDR3 spans 15 amino acids. Germline V gives CDR1 SGHTA, CDR2 FQGNSA. CDR3 protein: CASSLRGLPNSPLHF. DNA for the CDR3: TGTGCCAGCAGCTTAAGGGGGCTGCCTAATTCACCCCTCCACTTT.

On this clone: Other nucleotide sequences from this sample produce the same CDR3. Here the CDR3 reads CASSLDGVSNQPQHF. CDR3 in DNA: TGCGCCAGCAGCCTTGACGGAGTGAGCAATCAGCCCCAGCATTTT. The chain uses TRBV5-1 and TRBJ1-5; D call uncertain. CDR1 SGHRS and CDR2 YFSETQ come from the germline V gene. This CDR3 contains 15 residues. V lost 4 bases and J 1 base, leaving 12 bases between the germline ends.

This clone was observed a few times. The rearrangement joins TRBV5-3 to TRBJ1-2; TRBD1 aligns across 7 bases. TRBV5-3 is marked as an open reading frame, function uncertain. Trimming took 2 bases from V and 1 from J; bases not matched to a gene: 5. This CDR3 has 15 amino acids. DNA of the CDR3: TGTGCCAGAAGCTTAGGGACAGAATTTAACTATGGCTACACCTTC. Encoded protein: CARSLGTEFNYGYTF.

Only a few counts were recorded for this clone. The chain carries TRBV27 and TRBJ1-2; weak D call: TRBD1 (6 bases). The CDR3 length is 14 residues. Trimming took 6 bases from V and 7 from J, leaving 18 bases between them. Per germline, CDR1 MNHEY and CDR2 SMNVEV (reference sequence). CDR3 amino acids: CASSHVSGEGGYTF. For the CDR3, the DNA is TGTGCCAGCAGCCACGTTTCAGGGGAGGGTGGCTACACCTTC.

The chain links TRBV28 to TRBJ2-7; 7 nucleotides agree with TRBD1. The junction had 15 bases not matched to a gene; V was cut back by 10 bases and J by 3 bases. Germline lookup yields CDR1 MDHEN and CDR2 SYDVKM. The CDR3 has 15 amino acids. The CDR3 DNA reads TGTGCCACCAAAATCTACAGGGGAGCAAGCTACGAGCAGTACTTC. Protein sequence: CATKIYRGASYEQYF.

The table lists this clone with a few counts. Here the CDR3 DNA reads TGCGCCAGCAGCCAAGATCTACAGCTCCCTGGAAACACCATATATTTT. This sequence encodes CASSQDLQLPGNTIYF. This rearrangement joins TRBV4-3 to TRBJ1-3; D call uncertain. V lost 0 bases to trimming and J lost 2 bases, with 11 bases between them. The CDR3 loop spans 16 amino acids. Germline V lookup: CDR1 LGHNA, CDR2 YSLEER.

The CDR3 protein is CASSSGLAGNTEQFF. The DNA of the CDR3 is TGTGCCAGCAGTTCCGGACTAGCGGGGAATACTGAGCAGTTCTTC. The chain combines TRBV6-6 with TRBJ2-1; TRBD2 matches 12 bases. Per germline, CDR1 MNHNY and CDR2 SVGAGI (reference sequence). Trimming at V came to 4 bases and at J to 9 bases, leaving 7 bases not matched to a gene. The CDR3 has 15 amino acids.

This clone was seen only a few times. The sample holds other DNA sequences that translate to the same CDR3. The rearrangement joins TRBV19 to TRBJ1-2, with D maybe TRBD1 (5 bases). V shed 4 bases and J shed 7 bases, with 19 bases lying between them. The CDR3 is 15 residues long. Germline V gene sequence: CDR1 LNHDA, CDR2 SQIVND (reference sequence). CDR3 sequence: CASSTRGQILSGYTF. For the CDR3, the DNA is TGTGCCAGTAGTACAAGGGGCCAGATTCTATCTGGCTACACCTTC.

The chain links TRBV1 to TRBJ2-2; the tabulated D call, TRBD1, remains unverified against the DNA. TRBV1 is recorded as a pseudogene. CDR3 size: 16 residues. CDR3 protein: CTSSQANRRNTGELFF. The CDR3 DNA reads TGCACCAGCAGCCAAGCTAACAGACGGAACACCGGGGAGCTGTTTTTT.

The gene calls are TRBV7-9 and TRBJ1-4; 9 bases map to TRBD1. Germline loops: CDR1 SEHNR, CDR2 FQNEAQ (reference sequence). The junction had 11 bases not matched to a gene; V was cut back by 5 bases and J by 4 bases. The CDR3 runs 17 residues. Here the CDR3 DNA reads TGTGCCAGCAGCCTAAGGACAGGGGCCCCACTTAATGAAAAACTGTTTTTT. Translation: CASSLRTGAPLNEKLFF. The full variable domain, rest sourced from reference TRBV7-9 and TRBJ1-4, is DTGVSQNPRHKITKRGQNVTFRCDPISEHNRLYWYRQTLGQGPEFLTYFQNEAQLEKSRLLSDRFSAERPKGSFSTLEIQRTEQGDSAMYLCASSLRTGAPLNEKLFFGSGTQLSVL.

The chain combines TRBV6-6 with TRBJ1-4; D is perhaps TRBD1 (5 bases). The V and J ends lost 5 bases and 3 bases respectively, with 13 bases between them. CDR1 is MNHNY, CDR2 SVGAGI, per germline (reference sequence). CDR3 size: 15 residues. DNA of the CDR3: TGTGCCAGCAGTCGCTCGGGACTGTCTAATGAAAAACTGTTTTTT. It encodes CASSRSGLSNEKLFF.

Only a few counts were recorded for this clone. The V call is TRBV4-2, the J call TRBJ1-1, with D possibly TRBD1 on 5 matching bases. Trimming pared 0 bases from V and 6 bases from J, leaving 17 bases between. CDR1 and CDR2 (germline): LGHNA, YNFKEQ. This CDR3 is 16 amino acids long. CDR3 sequence reads: CASSQDPAGQVAEAFF. For the CDR3, the DNA is TGTGCCAGCAGCCAAGATCCGGCAGGGCAGGTGGCTGAAGCTTTCTTT.

The chain combines TRBV9 with TRBJ1-2, with 7 positions matching TRBD1. This CDR3 has 15 residues. Germline CDR1 SGDLS, CDR2 YYNGEE. V was clipped by 1 base and J by 2 bases; unmatched bases: 5. In DNA, the CDR3 is TGTGCCAGCAGCGTAAACCGACAGGGAAACTATGGCTACACCTTC. Protein product: CASSVNRQGNYGYTF.

This chain connects TRBV21-1 to TRBJ2-6; the D call TRBD2 from the table was never checked on the DNA. TRBV21-1 is a known pseudogene. The CDR3 spans 19 residues. The CDR3 nucleotides are TGTGCCAGCAGCAAAGGGAGGTCGGGGGGCGGCTCTGGGGCCAACGTCCTGACTTTC. It codes for CASSKGRSGGGSGANVLTF.

Only a few counts were recorded for this clone. V and J are TRBV18 and TRBJ1-1; tentative D call: TRBD1 (5 bases). This CDR3 has 15 amino acids. Per germline, CDR1 KGHSH and CDR2 LQKENI. The V end lost 3 bases, the J end lost 5 bases, and 16 bases lay between the germline ends. The CDR3, as DNA: TGTGCCAGCTCACCCCCATATAACAGGCAAACTGAAGCTTTCTTT. This translates into CASSPPYNRQTEAFF.

This chain uses TRBV7-2 with TRBJ2-1; TRBD2 aligns across 10 bases. V was pared by 4 bases and J by 4 bases, with 4 bases of the junction left unmatched. Per the germline V gene, CDR1 is SGHTA and CDR2 is FQGNSA. The CDR3 consists of 15 residues. CDR3 residues: CASSSSGGGYNEQFF. CDR3 in DNA: TGTGCCAGCAGCTCGAGCGGGGGGGGGTACAATGAGCAGTTCTTC. Based on the CDR3 plus reference TRBV7-2 and TRBJ2-1, the full variable domain is GAGVSQSPSNKVTEKGKDVELRCDPISGHTALYWYRQSLGQGLEFLIYFQGNSAPDKSGLPSDRFSAERTGGSVSTLTIQRTQQEDSAVYLCASSSSGGGYNEQFFGPGTRLTVL.

This clone turned up a few times. The V gene is TRBV5-4, the J gene TRBJ2-5; a weak D match, TRBD2 (6 bases). V lost 1 base and J 1 base, leaving 8 bases between the germline ends. This CDR3 comprises 14 residues. CDR1 and CDR2 (germline): SGHNT, YYREEE (reference sequence). In DNA form, the CDR3 reads TGTGCCAGCAGCTTGCGGGGGTTCCAAGAGACCCAGTACTTC. Protein sequence: CASSLRGFQETQYF. Filled out from reference TRBV5-4 and TRBJ2-5, the complete variable domain reads ETGVTQSPTHLIKTRGQQVTLRCSSQSGHNTVSWYQQALGQGPQFIFQYYREEENGRGNFPPRFSGLQFPNYSSELNVNALELDDSALYLCASSLRGFQETQYFGPGTRLLVL.

A few counts support this clone. The chain joins TRBV7-9 to TRBJ2-1, with 8 bases matching TRBD2. The V gene end was trimmed by 4 bases and the J gene end by 7 bases; junction bases not matched to a gene: 9. CDR1 and CDR2 from the germline V gene are SEHNR and FQNEAQ (reference sequence). The CDR3 is 15 residues long. The CDR3 bases are TGTGCCAGCAGCTCGAATAGCGGGGCAGGAAATGAGCAGTTCTTC. Translating it yields CASSSNSGAGNEQFF.

In this sample, this clone turned up a few times. The rearrangement joins TRBV20-1 to TRBJ2-3; 7 nucleotides align to TRBD2. The germline V gene encodes CDR1 DFQATT and CDR2 SNEGSKA (reference sequence). CDR3 length equals 11 residues. V lost 6 bases, J lost 9 bases, and 6 bases stayed unmatched. The CDR3 DNA is TGCAGTGCAACAAGCGGGGACACGCAGTATTTT. Translated: CSATSGDTQYF.

This clone was seen more than once but under ten times. This chain uses TRBV4-2 with TRBJ2-3; D is undetermined. The CDR3 length is 16 residues. V lost 1 base and J lost 1, with 12 bases in between. CDR1 is LGHNA, CDR2 YNFKEQ, per germline. The CDR3 nucleotides read TGTGCCAGCAGCCAAGGCCTCCTAGGAGGCACAGATACGCAGTATTTT. Its protein is CASSQGLLGGTDTQYF.

The chain uses TRBV5-1 and TRBJ1-2; 8 bases match TRBD1. The germline gives CDR1 SGHRS, CDR2 YFSETQ. Trimming took 0 bases from V and 8 from J; bases not matched to a gene: 6. The CDR3 covers 14 residues. This CDR3 is CASSLGQTGEGYTF. The CDR3 DNA reads as TGCGCCAGCAGCTTGGGCCAGACAGGGGAAGGCTACACCTTC.

The chain has TRBV7-9 and TRBJ1-3; D might be TRBD1 (6 bases). Germline V gene data show CDR1 as SEHNR and CDR2 as FQNEAQ (reference sequence). Trimming took 4 bases from V and 3 from J, leaving 19 bases between them. The CDR3 contains 17 residues. The CDR3 sequence is CASSSIGQLIGGNTIYF. CDR3 DNA: TGTGCCAGCAGCTCCATCGGACAGTTGATTGGTGGAAACACCATATATTTT.

The CDR3, as DNA: TGTGCCAGCTGGGAGGGGGGGTTTAGCACAGATACGCAGTATTTT. As protein: CASWEGGFSTDTQYF. The chain links TRBV2 to TRBJ2-3; D perhaps matches TRBD2 (7 bases). The CDR3 sequence is 15 residues long. The germline CDR1 and CDR2 sequences are SNHLY and FYNNEI. V lost 8 bases, J lost 0 bases, and 15 bases lay in between.

The sample holds a few counts of this clone. The genes are TRBV19 and TRBJ1-2; no reliable D call. Germline assignment: CDR1 LNHDA and CDR2 SQIVND (reference sequence). V dropped 4 bases and J dropped 3 bases, with 12 bases sitting between them. The CDR3 is 14 residues long. The CDR3 DNA follows: TGTGCCAGTAGTACCGGGTCGGCCTACTATGGCTACACCTTC. Encoded protein: CASSTGSAYYGYTF.

This clone turned up a few times. The V call is TRBV5-4, the J call TRBJ2-1; maybe TRBD2 (7 bases). The CDR3 length is 16 residues. V was shortened by 0 bases and J by 3 bases, with 13 bases between the two germline ends. CDR1 SGHNT and CDR2 YYREEE come from the germline V gene (reference sequence). The CDR3 reads CASSLDAGALYNEQFF. The CDR3 DNA reads as TGTGCCAGCAGCTTGGACGCGGGGGCCCTCTACAATGAGCAGTTCTTC.

This chain joins TRBV28 and TRBJ1-1; D uncertain. The V end was cut by 6 bases, the J end by 6 bases, with 11 bases between. Germline CDR1 MDHEN, CDR2 SYDVKM. The CDR3 has 12 residues. The CDR3 DNA sequence: TGTGCCAGCAGCTCGGGGAGGGCTGAAGCTTTCTTT. Protein: CASSSGRAEAFF. Full variable domain (remainder filled in from reference TRBV28 and TRBJ1-1): DVKVTQSSRYLVKRTGEKVFLECVQDMDHENMFWYRQDPGLGLRLIYFSYDVKMKEKGDIPEGYSVSREKKERFSLILESASTNQTSMYLCASSSGRAEAFFGQGTRLTVV.

The chain joins TRBV29-1 to TRBJ2-5; D might be TRBD1 (5 bases). CDR3 length: 13 residues. V gave up 4 bases and J gave up 9 bases, with 18 bases separating them. The germline gives CDR1 SQVTM, CDR2 ANQGSEA. The DNA for the CDR3 is TGCAGCGTTGCCCTAACAGGTCTCGAGGCCCAGTACTTC. It specifies CSVALTGLEAQYF.

This clone was detected only a few times. This sequence joins TRBV4-2 and TRBJ2-2; 10 positions agree with TRBD2. With V trimmed by 5 bases and J by 4 bases, 10 bases remained unmatched. This CDR3 is built from 17 residues. From germline, CDR1 is LGHNA and CDR2 YNFKEQ. CDR3 loop: CASSSSPSGGGTGELFF. The CDR3 nucleotides are TGTGCCAGCAGCAGCTCCCCTAGCGGGGGAGGCACCGGGGAGCTGTTTTTT.